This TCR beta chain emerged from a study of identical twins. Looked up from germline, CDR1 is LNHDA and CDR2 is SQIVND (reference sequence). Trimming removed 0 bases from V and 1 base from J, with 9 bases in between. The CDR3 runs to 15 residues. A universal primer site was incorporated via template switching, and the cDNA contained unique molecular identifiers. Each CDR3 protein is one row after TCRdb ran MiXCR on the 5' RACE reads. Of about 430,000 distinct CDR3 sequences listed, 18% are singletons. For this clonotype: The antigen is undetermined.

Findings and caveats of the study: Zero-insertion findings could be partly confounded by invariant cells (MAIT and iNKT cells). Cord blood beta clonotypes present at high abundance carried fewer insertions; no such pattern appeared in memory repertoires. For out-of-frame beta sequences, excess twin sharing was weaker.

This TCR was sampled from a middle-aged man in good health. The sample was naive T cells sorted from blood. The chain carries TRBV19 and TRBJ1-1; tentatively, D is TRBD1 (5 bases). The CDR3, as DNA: TGTGCCAGTAGTATAGATTACAGGTGGAACACTGAAGCTTTCTTT. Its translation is CASSIDYRWNTEAFF.